The rows below give T cell receptor beta chains drawn from one sample of a study of blood T cell repertoires in COVID-19. The data were produced by immunoSEQ multiplex PCR, yet TCRdb's version contains in-frame clones alone and is incomplete. The sample consists of 100,000 or so clones, 91% of them appearing once. The sequenced material came from peripheral blood. The source is a man aged 50 to 59 with acute or convalescent COVID-19. CDR3s include the opening cysteine and the closing phenylalanine or tryptophan. A D gene is named only where the DNA matches it firmly. Clone size is given for some rows only: seen once, a few or many times, or a class if the clone is expanded.

v_call	clone_size	cdr3_length	j_call	d_call	cdr3_aa	cdr3_nt
TRBV5-1	NA	15	TRBJ2-7	TRBD2	CASSERGPQSYEQYF	TGCGCCAGCAGTGAGCGGGGCCCGCAGTCCTACGAGCAGTACTTC
TRBV27	NA	15	TRBJ1-1	NA	CASSLARTGGTEAFF	TGTGCCAGCAGTTTAGCCCGGACTGGGGGGACTGAAGCTTTCTTT
TRBV19	NA	15	TRBJ1-1	NA	CASSKQTGLNTEAFF	TGTGCCAGTAGTAAACAAACAGGATTGAACACTGAAGCTTTCTTT
TRBV6-5	NA	16	TRBJ1-2	NA	CASSYSWGRSTYGYTF	TGTGCCAGCAGTTACTCGTGGGGGCGATCTACCTATGGCTACACCTTC
TRBV7-2	NA	14	TRBJ1-5	TRBD1	CASSPDRGPQPQHF	TGTGCCAGCAGCCCGGACAGGGGCCCTCAGCCCCAGCATTTT
TRBV6-5	NA	13	TRBJ2-3	NA	CASSFGATDTQYF	TGTGCCAGCAGTTTCGGAGCAACAGATACGCAGTATTTT
TRBV2	NA	14	TRBJ1-1	NA	CASRSHLGLTEAFF	TGTGCCAGCAGATCCCACTTGGGCCTCACTGAAGCTTTCTTT
TRBV11-2	NA	16	TRBJ2-2	TRBD1	CASSLVGTGSTGELFF	TGTGCCAGCAGCTTAGTAGGGACAGGGTCCACCGGGGAGCTGTTTTTT
TRBV12-5	once	12	TRBJ2-1	TRBD1	CASGLTGQSLLF	TGTGCTAGTGGTTTGACGGGACAGTCCTTGCTCTTC
TRBV19	NA	12	TRBJ1-5	NA	CASRSTVWTQHF	TGTGCCAGTAGAAGCACAGTTTGGACCCAGCATTTT
TRBV5-1	NA	15	TRBJ1-3	NA	CASSLDGSFGNTIYF	TGCGCCAGCAGCTTGGACGGTTCATTCGGAAACACCATATATTTT
TRBV7-8	NA	15	TRBJ1-1	NA	CASSLSVRGSTEAFF	TGTGCCAGCAGCTTATCCGTTAGGGGGTCGACTGAAGCTTTCTTT
TRBV9	NA	17	TRBJ2-5	TRBD2	CASSGKEGLAGKETQYF	TGTGCCAGCAGCGGCAAAGAGGGACTAGCGGGGAAAGAGACCCAGTACTTC
TRBV5-5	NA	17	TRBJ2-7	TRBD2	CASSPIFGGGPSYEQYF	TGTGCCAGCAGCCCTATATTTGGGGGGGGACCCTCCTACGAGCAGTACTTC
TRBV4-2	NA	17	TRBJ1-4	TRBD1	CASSRTDGQGAWEKLFF	TGTGCCAGCAGCCGCACCGATGGACAGGGGGCTTGGGAAAAACTGTTTTTT
TRBV13	NA	14	TRBJ1-2	TRBD1	CASRGTGKDYGYTF	TGTGCCAGCAGGGGGACAGGGAAGGACTATGGCTACACCTTC
TRBV7-7	NA	16	TRBJ2-2	NA	CASSLAKGAGTGELFF	TGTGCCAGCAGCTTAGCGAAAGGGGCAGGCACCGGGGAGCTGTTTTTT
TRBV4-2	few	15	TRBJ2-5	TRBD2	CASSHTSGGGETQYF	TGTGCCAGCAGCCATACTAGCGGGGGGGGAGAGACCCAGTACTTC
TRBV7-9	NA	14	TRBJ1-5	TRBD1	CATGSGTDYQPQHF	TGTGCCACCGGGTCCGGGACAGACTATCAGCCCCAGCATTTT
TRBV10-3	NA	14	TRBJ1-4	TRBD1	CATSWGQGKEKLFF	TGTGCCACCTCCTGGGGACAGGGTAAAGAAAAACTGTTTTTT
TRBV4-2	NA	13	TRBJ2-1	NA	CASSQDFTGEQFF	TGTGCCAGCAGCCAAGACTTCACGGGGGAACAGTTCTTC
TRBV27	NA	13	TRBJ1-6	NA	CASSYNRVSPLHF	TGTGCCAGCAGTTATAACAGGGTTTCACCCCTCCACTTT
TRBV9	NA	15	TRBJ1-1	TRBD1	CASSSTTGGDTEAFF	TGTGCCAGCAGCTCCACGACAGGGGGGGACACTGAAGCTTTCTTT
TRBV3-1/TRBV3-2	NA	14	TRBJ1-5	NA	CASSQDTGGQPQHF	TGTGCCAGCAGCCAAGATACAGGCGGTCAGCCCCAGCATTTT
TRBV6-2/TRBV6-3	NA	13	TRBJ2-5	NA	CASSYDGGETQYF	TGTGCCAGCAGTTACGACGGCGGAGAGACCCAGTACTTC
TRBV30	NA	14	TRBJ2-7	NA	CAWSVMTGAYEQYF	TGTGCCTGGAGTGTAATGACAGGCGCCTACGAGCAGTACTTC
TRBV11-3	NA	17	TRBJ2-3	TRBD2	CASSLRTSGGAGDTQYF	TGTGCCAGCAGCTTACGGACTAGCGGGGGGGCGGGAGATACGCAGTATTTT
TRBV5-4	NA	14	TRBJ2-3	NA	CASSLYLVADTQYF	TGTGCCAGCAGCTTGTACCTAGTGGCAGATACGCAGTATTTT
TRBV13	few	18	TRBJ2-6	NA	CASSLLNRVNSGANVLTF	TGTGCCAGCTCGTTGCTTAACAGGGTAAACTCTGGGGCCAACGTCCTGACTTTC
TRBV27	NA	14	TRBJ1-3	NA	CASSFSGNGNTIYF	TGTGCCAGCAGTTTCTCAGGGAATGGAAACACCATATATTTT
TRBV6-5	NA	14	TRBJ1-3	TRBD1	CASSHTGAGNTIYF	TGTGCCAGCAGTCACACAGGGGCTGGAAACACCATATATTTT
TRBV11-3	NA	15	TRBJ2-2	NA	CASSTGLFNTGELFF	TGTGCCAGCAGCACGGGTCTTTTTAACACCGGGGAGCTGTTTTTT
TRBV11-2	once	14	TRBJ1-3	TRBD1	CASSGRTGGNTIYF	TGTGCCAGCAGCGGCCGGACAGGGGGGAACACCATATATTTT
TRBV19	NA	17	TRBJ1-5	NA	CASSALGVGPGNQPQHF	TGTGCCAGTAGTGCCCTGGGTGTGGGCCCGGGGAATCAGCCCCAGCATTTT
TRBV6-6	NA	15	TRBJ1-2	NA	CASSYSRADGYGYTF	TGTGCCAGCAGTTACTCCAGGGCGGATGGCTATGGCTACACCTTC